The source of this T cell receptor (beta chain) is a study of blood T cell repertoires in COVID-19. Study-wide context: Donors in the United States, Italy and Spain gave samples during acute or convalescent COVID-19. T cells, B-cell-depleted T cells, or PBMCs supplied cDNA or gDNA.

Under the authors' procedure: It was from reference gene primer amplification that nucleated cell counts were estimated. The repertoire was sequenced with immunoSEQ multiplex PCR; TCRdb's copy has only in-frame clones and lacks some. Clonal size and the V and J genes are those of that table, whereas D and trimming came from the DNA. The table shows some 180,000 clones, with around 80% occurring only once. The V segment lost 0 bases and the J segment 6 bases; nucleotides outside the gene matches: 7. Germline V gene data show CDR1 as LGHDT and CDR2 as YNNKEL (reference sequence). CDR3 length: 15 amino acids.

Sample: peripheral blood. The receptor comes from a woman aged 80 or over with active or convalescent COVID-19. The rearrangement links TRBV3-1 (or the pseudogene TRBV3-2) to TRBJ2-7, with 8 bases that match TRBD2. This CDR3 is CASSQDPGGAVEQYF. As DNA, the CDR3 is TGTGCCAGCAGCCAAGATCCCGGGGGGGCTGTCGAGCAGTACTTC.